The 31 T cell receptor beta chains reported below all come from one sample, sequenced in a study of technical replicates of blood from a few donors. TCRdb's table, derived via immunoSEQ multiplex PCR, lists solely in-frame clones and lacks some. This table has fewer than 95,000 clones, around 94% appearing once. Specimen: T cells isolated from PBMCs. These receptors originate from a human donor in good health.

The CDR3 spells CASSFEGANTEAFF. The CDR3 nucleotides read TGTGCCAGCAGCTTCGAGGGGGCGAACACTGAAGCTTTCTTT. The rearrangement joins TRBV7-9 to TRBJ1-1; 7 bases fit TRBD1. CDR1 SEHNR and CDR2 FQNEAQ come from the germline V gene (reference sequence). The J segment lost 1 base and the V segment lost 3 bases, leaving 2 bases of the junction unmatched. This CDR3 spans 14 amino acids.

The chain couples TRBV19 to TRBJ2-1; 8 nucleotides align to TRBD2. Germline CDR1 is LNHDA and CDR2 is SQIVND (reference sequence). Germline trimming cut 0 bases from V and 6 bases from J; bases unmatched to any gene: 4. The CDR3 consists of 15 residues. The CDR3 reads CASSIDGGALNEQFF. The CDR3 coding sequence is TGTGCCAGTAGTATAGACGGGGGGGCCCTCAATGAGCAGTTCTTC.

A single count supports this clone. The chain employs TRBV7-8 and TRBJ2-1, with D uncertain. CDR3 length equals 15 residues. Germline V lookup: CDR1 SGHVS, CDR2 FQNEAQ. With 0 bases removed from V and 8 bases from J, the gap between germline ends came to 14 bases. CDR3 loop: CASSLALLRVHEQFF. For the CDR3, the DNA is TGTGCCAGCAGCTTAGCGCTTCTCCGGGTGCATGAGCAGTTCTTC.

The J gene is TRBJ2-1, the V gene TRBV5-1, with 11 positions matching TRBD2. Per germline, CDR1 SGHRS and CDR2 YFSETQ. This CDR3 comprises 18 residues. J gave up 6 bases and V 0 bases, and 11 bases lay outside the gene matches. In nucleotides, the CDR3 is TGCGCCAGCAGCTTGGTACCGCTAGCGGGGGGCCAGGTCAATGAGCAGTTCTTC. Translating gives CASSLVPLAGGQVNEQFF.

This clone was observed once. The rearrangement links TRBV23-1 to TRBJ1-2; D gene unclear. TRBV23-1 counts as an open reading frame of uncertain function. The CDR3 runs to 14 residues. V was clipped by 1 base and J by 1 base, with 7 bases between them. CDR3 DNA: TGCGCCAGCAGTCAATTCACTGGTAACTATGGCTACACCTTC. It translates to CASSQFTGNYGYTF.

The J gene is TRBJ2-1, the V gene TRBV4-1; 16 nucleotides agree with TRBD2. Germline trimming cut 0 bases from V and 4 bases from J; bases unmatched to any gene: 6. The CDR3 contains 19 residues. Germline V CDR1 and CDR2: MGHRA, YSYEKL. CDR3 region: CASSQDPGTSGRVYNEQFF. The CDR3 region has the DNA TGCGCCAGCAGCCAAGATCCGGGGACTAGCGGGAGGGTTTACAATGAGCAGTTCTTC.

This clone was picked up one time. The V gene is TRBV6-1, the J gene TRBJ2-2; 8 bases match TRBD1. V dropped 9 bases and J dropped 4; count of bases not matched to a gene: 4. Germline-derived CDR1 and CDR2 are MNHNS and SASEGT. The length of the CDR3 is 13 residues. The CDR3 is CASRTGTTGELFF. In DNA form, the CDR3 reads TGTGCCAGTAGGACAGGGACCACCGGGGAGCTGTTTTTT.

This clone has just one count. The rearrangement links TRBV15 to TRBJ2-2, with TRBD2 identical over 8 bases. The germline CDR1 and CDR2 sequences are LNHNV and YYDKDF (reference sequence). V dropped 0 bases and J dropped 4; count of bases not matched to a gene: 4. The CDR3 is 16 residues long. The CDR3: CATSRDREGLTGELFF. In nucleotides, the CDR3 is TGTGCCACCAGCAGAGATCGGGAGGGCCTCACCGGGGAGCTGTTTTTT.

This chain connects TRBV6-1 to TRBJ2-2; 7 positions match TRBD1. Germline CDR1 MNHNS, CDR2 SASEGT. The V gene end was trimmed by 7 bases and the J gene end by 7 bases; junction bases not matched to a gene: 6. The CDR3 has 13 amino acids. This chain's CDR3 is CASKQGLDGELFF. In DNA form, the CDR3 reads TGTGCCAGCAAACAGGGGTTGGACGGGGAGCTGTTTTTT.

The table lists this clone with a count of one. The chain links TRBV29-1 to TRBJ1-5, with TRBD1 matching 8 bases. Losses at the gene ends were 6 bases for V and 0 bases for J; bases not matched to a gene: 19. In germline, CDR1 is SQVTM, CDR2 ANQGSEA. The CDR3 runs 19 residues. The DNA of the CDR3 is TGCAGCGTCACAATATCGACAGGGGATGCCCTTTATAGCAATCAGCCCCAGCATTTT. It specifies CSVTISTGDALYSNQPQHF.

This rearrangement joins TRBV19 to TRBJ1-6; 9 bases match TRBD1. J was trimmed by 8 bases and V by 5 bases; bases with no gene match: 4. The CDR3 is 14 amino acids. The germline CDR1 and CDR2 sequences are LNHDA and SQIVND (reference sequence). The CDR3 protein is CASSLGTGYSPLHF. In DNA form, the CDR3 reads TGTGCCAGTAGTCTCGGGACAGGGTATTCACCCCTCCACTTT. The variable domain in full, completed from reference TRBV19 and TRBJ1-6, reads DGGITQSPKYLFRKEGQNVTLSCEQNLNHDAMYWYRQDPGQGLRLIYYSQIVNDFQKGDIAEGYSVSREKKESFPLTVTSAQKNPTAFYLCASSLGTGYSPLHFGNGTRLTVT.

V is TRBV6-6 and J is TRBJ1-1, with a possible D match to TRBD1 (6 bases). This CDR3 contains 14 residues. V was shortened by 8 bases and J by 7 bases, with 20 bases between the two germline ends. CDR1 MNHNY and CDR2 SVGAGI come from the germline V gene (reference sequence). CDR3 residues: CASVGDGTPNEAFF. The CDR3, as DNA: TGTGCCAGCGTTGGGGACGGGACACCTAATGAAGCTTTCTTT.

V gene TRBV28 combines with J gene TRBJ1-5, with D perhaps TRBD1 (6 bases). V gave up 5 bases and J gave up 7 bases, with 9 bases separating them. The CDR3 sequence is 12 residues long. Germline CDR1 and CDR2: MDHEN and SYDVKM. The chain's CDR3 is CASSPRGQPQHF. DNA for the CDR3: TGTGCCAGCAGTCCAAGGGGGCAGCCCCAGCATTTT.

Of note for this clone: An end of the junction differs from the germline gene, which may be a read error. The CDR3 DNA reads as TGTGCCAGCAGTGCCATGGGGGGGCTCCTCTTC. Translation: CASSAMGGLLF. The chain employs TRBV25-1 and TRBJ2-1; TRBD2 is a possible D gene (7 bases). CDR3 length: 11 residues. Germline V gives CDR1 MGHDK, CDR2 SYGVNS.

This chain connects TRBV5-1 to TRBJ1-1; a possible D gene is TRBD1 (5 bases). The CDR3 consists of 15 residues. Germline V gene sequence: CDR1 SGHRS, CDR2 YFSETQ. The V end was cut by 3 bases, the J end by 1 base, with 13 bases between. CDR3 nucleotides: TGCGCCAGCAGCTCGGTTCTCAGGGAGAACACTGAAGCTTTCTTT. Translation: CASSSVLRENTEAFF. The full variable domain, rest sourced from reference TRBV5-1 and TRBJ1-1, is KAGVTQTPRYLIKTRGQQVTLSCSPISGHRSVSWYQQTPGQGLQFLFEYFSETQRNKGNFPGRFSGRQFSNSRSEMNVSTLELGDSALYLCASSSVLRENTEAFFGQGTRLTVV.

This sequence joins TRBV10-3 and TRBJ1-2; weak D call: TRBD1 (5 bases). The germline V and J ends were trimmed by 8 bases and 4 bases, with 11 bases remaining between them. Germline loops: CDR1 ENHRY, CDR2 SYGVKD. CDR3 size: 12 residues. CDR3 nucleotides: TGTGCCATCTCGGTCGACAGCTATGGCTACACCTTC. Protein product: CAISVDSYGYTF.

J is TRBJ2-2 and V is TRBV30, with D tentatively TRBD1 (6 bases). The ends were cut back, 2 bases at V and 4 bases at J, with 11 bases in the middle. Germline CDR1 is GTSNPN and CDR2 is SVGIG (reference sequence). This CDR3 spans 14 amino acids. The CDR3 DNA reads TGTGCCTGGAGTCAGGGACACTTCACCGGGGAGCTGTTTTTT. This codes for CAWSQGHFTGELFF. Looking up the rest from reference TRBV30 and TRBJ2-2 gives the full variable domain: SQTIHQWPATLVQPVGSPLSLECTVEGTSNPNLYWYRQAAGRGLQLLFYSVGIGQISSEVPQNLSASRPQDRQFILSSKKLLLSDSGFYLCAWSQGHFTGELFFGEGSRLTVL.

The chain is built from TRBV13 and TRBJ2-7, with 7 bases lining up with TRBD1. The V gene end was trimmed by 6 bases and the J gene end by 0 bases; junction bases not matched to a gene: 8. Germline CDR1 reads PRHDT; CDR2 reads FYEKMQ (reference sequence). This CDR3 is 15 amino acids long. CDR3 protein: CASSFTGTASYEQYF. For the CDR3, the DNA is TGTGCCAGCAGTTTTACCGGGACAGCCTCCTACGAGCAGTACTTC.

The chain links TRBV9 to TRBJ2-6, with a tentative D call TRBD1 (5 bases). V gave up 0 bases and J gave up 1 base, with 11 bases separating them. CDR1 SGDLS and CDR2 YYNGEE come from the germline V gene. CDR3 length equals 17 residues. The CDR3 DNA reads as TGTGCCAGCAGCGTAGAAGGACACTCTTCTGGGGCCAACGTCCTGACTTTC. Amino acid sequence: CASSVEGHSSGANVLTF.

The gene calls are TRBV5-4 and TRBJ1-2; 7 positions match TRBD1. The CDR3 contains 15 residues. V lost 0 bases to trimming and J lost 5 bases; unmatched junction nucleotides: 7. Germline V gene data show CDR1 as SGHNT and CDR2 as YYREEE (reference sequence). CDR3 in DNA: TGTGCCAGCAGCTTGGTCCCGGGACAGTCTTATGGCTACACCTTC. Its translation: CASSLVPGQSYGYTF.

The chain joins TRBV28 to TRBJ2-3; possible D gene TRBD2, 5 bases. The germline V gene encodes CDR1 MDHEN and CDR2 SYDVKM. This CDR3 is built from 12 residues. V dropped 6 bases and J dropped 8 bases, with 12 bases sitting between them. The CDR3 is CASSSGSGTQYF. CDR3 nucleotide sequence: TGTGCCAGCAGCTCGGGGAGCGGTACGCAGTATTTT. The full variable domain, its missing parts supplied by reference TRBV28 and TRBJ2-3, is DVKVTQSSRYLVKRTGEKVFLECVQDMDHENMFWYRQDPGLGLRLIYFSYDVKMKEKGDIPEGYSVSREKKERFSLILESASTNQTSMYLCASSSGSGTQYFGPGTRLTVL.

V and J are TRBV19 and TRBJ2-2, with 8 positions matching TRBD1. Germline loops: CDR1 LNHDA, CDR2 SQIVND (reference sequence). The CDR3 runs 16 residues. V lost 1 base, J lost 4 bases, and 5 bases stayed unmatched. CDR3 nucleotides: TGTGCCAGTAGTATAGCGGGGACAGGCCCCACCGGGGAGCTGTTTTTT. It encodes CASSIAGTGPTGELFF.

The rearrangement joins TRBV7-9 to TRBJ1-4, with TRBD1 matching over 8 bases. Germline CDR1 and CDR2: SEHNR and FQNEAQ (reference sequence). With V trimmed by 5 bases and J by 4 bases, 15 bases remained unmatched. The CDR3 contains 18 residues. The CDR3 nucleotides read TGTGCCAGCAGCCCACCCCAGCCAGGGGGCTTTAGTAATGAAAAACTGTTTTTT. This codes for CASSPPQPGGFSNEKLFF. Complete variable domain (other parts from reference TRBV7-9 and TRBJ1-4): DTGVSQNPRHKITKRGQNVTFRCDPISEHNRLYWYRQTLGQGPEFLTYFQNEAQLEKSRLLSDRFSAERPKGSFSTLEIQRTEQGDSAMYLCASSPPQPGGFSNEKLFFGSGTQLSVL.

The gene calls are TRBV6-1 and TRBJ1-1; 7 bases line up with TRBD1. V dropped 9 bases and J dropped 1; count of bases not matched to a gene: 8. The CDR3 covers 14 residues. Germline lookup yields CDR1 MNHNS and CDR2 SASEGT. This CDR3 is CASWGRTGNTEAFF. CDR3 nucleotide sequence: TGTGCCAGTTGGGGCCGGACAGGGAACACTGAAGCTTTCTTT.

V is TRBV12-5 and J is TRBJ2-1, with a tentative D call TRBD2 (9 bases). The ends were cut back, 0 bases at V and 4 bases at J, with 22 bases in the middle. Germline V gives CDR1 LGHNT, CDR2 FRNRAP. The CDR3 is 19 residues long. CDR3 sequence reads: CASGLVRPDRGLAYNEQFF. CDR3 bases: TGTGCTAGTGGTTTGGTCCGCCCTGACAGGGGACTAGCATACAATGAGCAGTTCTTC.

The chain is built from TRBV11-2 and TRBJ2-7; D is possibly TRBD1 (5 bases). V was shortened by 1 base and J by 2 bases, with 6 bases between the two germline ends. The CDR3 contains 13 residues. Looked up from germline, CDR1 is SGHAT and CDR2 is FQNNGV. CDR3 sequence: CASSLAGTYEQYF. Written as DNA, the CDR3 is TGTGCCAGCAGCTTAGCAGGGACCTACGAGCAGTACTTC.

This clone was detected once. The J gene is TRBJ2-5, the V gene TRBV2; 7 nucleotides match TRBD2. With V trimmed by 4 bases and J by 0 bases, 11 bases remained unmatched. Germline loops: CDR1 SNHLY, CDR2 FYNNEI. The length of the CDR3 is 17 residues. In DNA form, the CDR3 reads TGTGCCAGCAGTGGACCCTTAATTACTAGCGACCAAGAGACCCAGTACTTC. This encodes CASSGPLITSDQETQYF.

The rearrangement links TRBV19 to TRBJ1-2, with 7 bases aligning to TRBD1. CDR3 length equals 17 residues. From germline, CDR1 is LNHDA and CDR2 SQIVND (reference sequence). Trimming took 5 bases from V and 0 from J; bases not matched to a gene: 12. The chain's CDR3 is CASSYDHRDSSNYGYTF. The CDR3 DNA reads TGTGCCAGTAGTTACGACCACCGGGACAGTTCTAACTATGGCTACACCTTC.

The CDR3 region is CASRTGTSLYNEQFF. CDR3 in DNA: TGTGCCAGTAGAACCGGGACTAGCCTCTACAATGAGCAGTTCTTC. J is TRBJ2-1 and V is TRBV19; 9 bases match TRBD2. V was pared by 6 bases and J by 3 bases, with 6 bases of the junction left unmatched. Per the germline V gene, CDR1 is LNHDA and CDR2 is SQIVND (reference sequence). This CDR3 comprises 15 residues.

The genes are TRBV11-2 and TRBJ2-7; D is possibly TRBD2 (5 bases). This CDR3 is 16 amino acids long. Germline V gene sequence: CDR1 SGHAT, CDR2 FQNNGV. V was shortened by 1 base and J by 1 base, with 14 bases between the two germline ends. The CDR3 DNA is TGTGCCAGCAGCTTAGCAGACGGAGGCCTTTCCTACGAGCAGTACTTC. Translating it yields CASSLADGGLSYEQYF. Using reference TRBV11-2 and TRBJ2-7 for the parts outside the CDR3, the full variable domain is EAGVAQSPRYKIIEKRQSVAFWCNPISGHATLYWYQQILGQGPKLLIQFQNNGVVDDSQLPKDRFSAERLKGVDSTLKIQPAKLEDSAVYLCASSLADGGLSYEQYFGPGTRLTVT.

This clone was picked up one time. CDR3 nucleotide sequence: TGTGCCAGCAGGGAGACAGGTGGGAGTTGGGGCTACACCTTC. This translates into CASRETGGSWGYTF. The genes are TRBV6-1 and TRBJ1-2; D possibly corresponds to TRBD1 (6 bases). Between the trimmed V and J ends, which lost 6 bases and 8 bases, there was a span of 19 bases. This CDR3 spans 14 amino acids. Germline CDR1 and CDR2: MNHNS and SASEGT.